These 14 T cell receptor beta chains share one sample of origin, sequenced in a study of PD-L1 blockade in urothelial cancer. Data came from immunoSEQ multiplex PCR; TCRdb stores just in-frame clones and leaves some out. The data hold tens of thousands of clones, with approximately 80% observed a single time. The sample was PBMCs, taken around atezolizumab (anti-PD-L1) treatment. These receptors were taken from a man between 65 and 85 years old with urothelial cancer.

The rearrangement uses TRBV29-1 and TRBJ2-3; D is possibly TRBD1 (6 bases). Trimming removed 6 bases from V and 4 bases from J, with 8 bases in between. CDR3 length: 11 residues. CDR1 is SQVTM, CDR2 ANQGSEA, per germline. The CDR3 sequence is CSVGQSDTQYF. CDR3 sequence (DNA): TGCAGCGTCGGACAGTCAGATACGCAGTATTTT.

The V and J genes are TRBV10-2 and TRBJ2-5, with 10 bases identical to TRBD2. The CDR3 length is 15 residues. Trimming at V came to 6 bases and at J to 4 bases, leaving 8 bases not matched to a gene. Looked up from germline, CDR1 is WSHSY and CDR2 is SAAADI. In DNA, the CDR3 is TGCGCCAGCAGATTTTCGACTAGCGGGTTAGAGACCCAGTACTTC. This sequence encodes CASRFSTSGLETQYF.

In its sample, this clone was seen once. J is TRBJ2-5 and V is TRBV2; unclear D gene. The CDR3 has 11 residues. Trimming took off 7 bases at V and 5 bases at J, with 8 bases between the two ends. Germline-derived CDR1 and CDR2 are SNHLY and FYNNEI. The CDR3 DNA follows: TGTGCCAGCACAGCTAGGGAGACCCAGTACTTC. It translates to CASTARETQYF.

CDR3 sequence reads: CASSLLDRGTEAFF. The CDR3 region has the DNA TGTGCCAGCAGCTTACTGGACAGAGGCACTGAAGCTTTCTTT. The chain links TRBV7-9 to TRBJ1-1; tentative D call: TRBD1 (6 bases). Germline values: CDR1 SEHNR, CDR2 FQNEAQ (reference sequence). Trimming removed 2 bases at V and 4 bases at J, with 11 bases between. The CDR3 sequence is 14 residues long.

This chain joins TRBV28 and TRBJ2-7, with a weak D call TRBD2 (5 bases). The CDR3 runs 13 residues. V was shortened by 3 bases and J by 2 bases, with 8 bases between the two germline ends. Per germline, CDR1 MDHEN and CDR2 SYDVKM. The CDR3 region has the DNA TGTGCCAGCAGTTTCCGGGAACCCTACGAGCAGTACTTC. It translates to CASSFREPYEQYF.

J is TRBJ2-2 and V is TRBV7-6, with 7 bases identical to TRBD2. Trimming at V came to 5 bases and at J to 4 bases, leaving 10 bases not matched to a gene. Germline CDR1 is SGHVS and CDR2 is FNYEAQ. This CDR3 has 16 residues. CDR3 sequence (DNA): TGTGCCAGCAGCGACCGGGGGAGGGCCGGCACCGGGGAGCTGTTTTTT. This sequence encodes CASSDRGRAGTGELFF. Drawing the rest from reference TRBV7-6 and TRBJ2-2, the complete variable domain is GAGVSQSPRYKVTKRGQDVALRCDPISGHVSLYWYRQALGQGPEFLTYFNYEAQQDKSGLPNDRFSAERPEGSISTLTIQRTEQRDSAMYRCASSDRGRAGTGELFFGEGSRLTVL.

This clone was seen only a few times. V is TRBV28 and J is TRBJ2-5; 7 nucleotides match TRBD1. V shed 8 bases and J 4 bases; nucleotides not matched to a gene: 10. The CDR3 runs 14 residues. Germline V gene sequence: CDR1 MDHEN, CDR2 SYDVKM. CDR3: CASLSTGTGETQYF. The CDR3 DNA is TGTGCCAGCTTATCGACAGGGACGGGAGAGACCCAGTACTTC.

The chain recombines TRBV7-2 with TRBJ2-5, with 9 bases aligning to TRBD1. V lost 8 bases, J lost 2 bases, and 9 bases stayed unmatched. This CDR3 is 15 amino acids long. CDR1 is SGHTA, CDR2 FQGNSA, per germline. CDR3 residues: CASSGTGRGQETQYF. The CDR3 DNA is TGTGCCAGCTCGGGGACAGGGCGAGGACAAGAGACCCAGTACTTC.

The V call is TRBV7-8, the J call TRBJ2-5; D not resolved. From germline, CDR1 is SGHVS and CDR2 FQNEAQ. Trimming shortened V by 7 bases and J by 5 bases, and 17 bases separated the two germline ends. The CDR3 runs to 14 residues. The CDR3 protein is CASNNLEWRETQYF. DNA of the CDR3: TGTGCCAGCAACAACCTAGAGTGGCGGGAGACCCAGTACTTC.

The V gene is TRBV6-5, the J gene TRBJ1-2, with D perhaps matching TRBD1 (5 bases). The CDR3 contains 13 residues. The germline V gene has CDR1 MNHEY and CDR2 SVGAGI. V was shortened by 7 bases and J by 8 bases, with 17 bases between the two germline ends. In DNA form, the CDR3 reads TGTGCCAGCACATGGGGGTCAGGGAGGGGCTACACCTTC. This gives the protein CASTWGSGRGYTF.

The chain employs TRBV28 and TRBJ2-7; 11 bases are a match to TRBD2. CDR1 and CDR2 from the germline V gene are MDHEN and SYDVKM. V lost 5 bases and J lost 4; bases outside the gene matches: 7. The CDR3 contains 15 residues. The CDR3: CASSRTSGSTYEQYF. CDR3 in DNA: TGTGCCAGCAGTCGAACTAGCGGGAGTACATACGAGCAGTACTTC.

The chain employs TRBV27 and TRBJ1-1; D is ambiguous. The CDR3 runs to 14 residues. V was cut by 6 bases and J by 1 base, with 12 bases left in between. The germline V gene has CDR1 MNHEY and CDR2 SMNVEV (reference sequence). In DNA form, the CDR3 reads TGTGCCAGCAGATTTGACGGGAAGAACACTGAAGCTTTCTTT. It codes for CASRFDGKNTEAFF.

The chain recombines TRBV2 with TRBJ2-5; weak D call: TRBD2 (6 bases). Germline values: CDR1 SNHLY, CDR2 FYNNEI. This CDR3 has 13 amino acids. Trimming stripped 6 bases from V and 4 bases from J, with 12 bases between. The CDR3 spells CASSRLVVETQYF. The CDR3 nucleotides read TGTGCCAGCAGCCGACTAGTTGTAGAGACCCAGTACTTC.

The V call is TRBV7-9, the J call TRBJ1-4; D not certain. The V gene's germline CDR1 is SEHNR and CDR2 FQNEAQ (reference sequence). V gave up 0 bases and J gave up 8 bases, with 10 bases separating them. CDR3 length: 14 residues. CDR3: CASSLATGEEKLFF. The CDR3, as DNA: TGTGCCAGCAGCTTAGCGACTGGGGAGGAAAAACTGTTTTTT.